The 21 T cell receptor beta chains given below trace back to one sample, sequenced in a study of T-cell reconstitution after alpha-beta-depleted transplantation in children. For TCRbeta, the library was prepared with unique molecular identifiers. One entry per CDR3 protein results from TCRdb running MiXCR on the PCR reads. The data show about 980,000 distinct CDR3 sequences, about 29% seen once. This specimen consisted of PBMCs, mostly from graft donor cells, obtained 360 days after TCRalphabeta/CD19-depleted stem cell transplant. Every receptor here comes from a boy younger than two who had a stem cell transplant for SCID, so the T cells may come from the graft donor.

The chain recombines TRBV10-3 with TRBJ2-5; D uncertain. The V end was cut by 10 bases, the J end by 4 bases, with 10 bases between. Germline-derived CDR1 and CDR2 are ENHRY and SYGVKD. This CDR3 has 11 amino acids. DNA for the CDR3: TGTGCCACCGCCTCCGGAGAGACCCAGTACTTC. Protein: CATASGETQYF.

The chain links TRBV25-1 to TRBJ2-7; TRBD1 aligns across 9 bases. CDR3 length equals 17 residues. V dropped 3 bases and J dropped 7; count of bases not matched to a gene: 16. CDR1 and CDR2 (germline): MGHDK, SYGVNS. CDR3 nucleotide sequence: TGTGCCAGCAGTGACCTTTATGGGACAGGGTCTAGAGGGGAGCAGTACTTC. Its protein product is CASSDLYGTGSRGEQYF.

This clonotype was counted a few times. The chain has TRBV20-1 and TRBJ2-3; 8 nucleotides line up with TRBD2. The junction had 1 base not matched to a gene; V was cut back by 0 bases and J by 2 bases. Germline CDR1 is DFQATT and CDR2 is SNEGSKA (reference sequence). The CDR3 runs to 14 residues. The chain's CDR3 is CSARERGATDTQYF. The CDR3 DNA reads as TGCAGTGCTAGAGAGCGGGGGGCCACAGATACGCAGTATTTT.

The chain employs TRBV4-1 and TRBJ2-3; 8 nucleotides match TRBD2. Germline lookup yields CDR1 MGHRA and CDR2 YSYEKL. The V segment lost 0 bases and the J segment 2 bases; nucleotides outside the gene matches: 10. The CDR3 consists of 18 residues. DNA for the CDR3: TGCGCCAGCAGCCAAGAGGCGGGGGGACCATATCTCACAGATACGCAGTATTTT. Translated: CASSQEAGGPYLTDTQYF.

V gene TRBV6-2 or TRBV6-3 combines with J gene TRBJ2-7; the D gene is possibly TRBD1 (5 bases). CDR1 MNHEY and CDR2 SVGEGT come from the germline V gene. The CDR3 length is 13 residues. V lost 6 bases and J lost 3, with 12 bases in between. The CDR3 reads CASRSTGYYEQYF. DNA of the CDR3: TGTGCCAGCAGGTCCACAGGATACTACGAGCAGTACTTC.

This chain joins TRBV5-1 and TRBJ1-4; tentative D call: TRBD1 (6 bases). Germline V lookup: CDR1 SGHRS, CDR2 YFSETQ. The CDR3 is made up of 17 amino acids. The germline V and J ends were trimmed by 5 bases and 1 base, with 18 bases remaining between them. CDR3 sequence: CASRRLRGSLTNEKLFF. As DNA, the CDR3 is TGCGCCAGCAGGCGTCTCAGGGGAAGCCTAACTAATGAAAAACTGTTTTTT.

This clonotype was found a few times. The rearrangement uses TRBV5-1 and TRBJ2-1, with D possibly being TRBD1 (6 bases). The CDR3 covers 13 residues. V gave up 5 bases and J gave up 2 bases, with 8 bases separating them. Germline V CDR1 and CDR2: SGHRS, YFSETQ. CDR3 amino acids: CASSGGTYNEQFF. CDR3 bases: TGCGCCAGCAGTGGGGGCACCTACAATGAGCAGTTCTTC. Full variable domain (missing parts from reference TRBV5-1 and TRBJ2-1): KAGVTQTPRYLIKTRGQQVTLSCSPISGHRSVSWYQQTPGQGLQFLFEYFSETQRNKGNFPGRFSGRQFSNSRSEMNVSTLELGDSALYLCASSGGTYNEQFFGPGTRLTVL.

The rearrangement links TRBV24-1 to TRBJ2-1, with D perhaps being TRBD1 or TRBD2 (6 bases each). Trimming removed 5 bases from V and 5 bases from J, with 15 bases in between. Germline V CDR1 and CDR2: KGHDR, SFDVKD. The CDR3 loop spans 15 amino acids. In nucleotides, the CDR3 is TGTGCCACCAGTGCGAACAGGGCGGGACACAATGAGCAGTTCTTC. Residues: CATSANRAGHNEQFF.

The chain recombines TRBV15 with TRBJ2-3; D possibly corresponds to TRBD1 (5 bases). The V gene's germline CDR1 is LNHNV and CDR2 YYDKDF (reference sequence). The CDR3 has 12 amino acids. The V and J ends lost 4 bases and 10 bases respectively, with 12 bases between them. The CDR3 is CATSNMGRSQYF. The CDR3 DNA is TGTGCCACCAGCAATATGGGGCGCTCGCAGTATTTT.

The V and J genes are TRBV5-6 and TRBJ2-3; 9 positions match TRBD1. The CDR3 has 18 amino acids. The germline gives CDR1 SGHDT, CDR2 YYEEEE. V shed 0 bases, J shed 7 bases, and the junction held 15 bases outside the gene matches. CDR3 sequence reads: CASSLDLGTGPGQNTQYF. As DNA, the CDR3 is TGTGCCAGCAGCTTGGACCTAGGGACAGGGCCGGGTCAAAATACGCAGTATTTT.

This clonotype has more than one count but fewer than ten. The chain links TRBV20-1 to TRBJ2-2, with a possible D match to TRBD2 (6 bases). Germline CDR1 DFQATT, CDR2 SNEGSKA (reference sequence). The CDR3 is made up of 14 amino acids. V was shortened by 1 base and J by 4 bases, with 10 bases between the two germline ends. This CDR3 is CSARGPGGTGELFF. The CDR3 region has the DNA TGCAGTGCTAGAGGGCCCGGGGGCACCGGGGAGCTGTTTTTT.

This clonotype was seen many times. This sequence joins TRBV5-1 and TRBJ2-6, with D unclear. The V end was cut by 0 bases, the J end by 0 bases, with 13 bases between. Looked up from germline, CDR1 is SGHRS and CDR2 is YFSETQ. This CDR3 has 18 residues. The CDR3 is CASSLGWGSLSGANVLTF. The CDR3 DNA sequence: TGCGCCAGCAGCTTGGGGTGGGGTTCCCTCTCTGGGGCCAACGTCCTGACTTTC.

J is TRBJ1-3 and V is TRBV27; 7 positions match TRBD1. Germline loops: CDR1 MNHEY, CDR2 SMNVEV (reference sequence). V shed 4 bases, J shed 4 bases, and the junction held 16 bases outside the gene matches. The CDR3 has 18 residues. The CDR3 nucleotides are TGTGCCAGCAGTTCCGCCCCGACAGGGCTCTTCACCGGAAACACCATATATTTT. It is translated as CASSSAPTGLFTGNTIYF.

This clonotype has ten or more counts. The J gene is TRBJ2-3, the V gene TRBV9; the match to TRBD1 covers 7 bases. CDR3 length equals 15 residues. Germline CDR1 is SGDLS and CDR2 is YYNGEE. The J segment lost 2 bases and the V segment lost 0 bases, leaving 3 bases of the junction unmatched. DNA for the CDR3: TGTGCCAGCAGCGTAGTACAGGGGAACACAGATACGCAGTATTTT. It codes for CASSVVQGNTDTQYF.

This chain uses TRBV4-3 with TRBJ2-1; D unresolved. Germline V gene data show CDR1 as LGHNA and CDR2 as YSLEER. CDR3 length equals 17 residues. V lost 0 bases, J lost 7 bases, and 19 bases lay in between. CDR3 sequence reads: CASSQDLTDWPTNEQFF. The CDR3 DNA reads as TGCGCCAGCAGCCAAGATCTTACAGATTGGCCGACTAATGAGCAGTTCTTC.

The rearrangement joins TRBV4-2 to TRBJ2-5; the D gene could be TRBD1 or TRBD2 (5 bases each). The CDR3 covers 17 residues. Deletions cut 1 base from V and 2 bases from J, with 17 bases between. The germline V gene has CDR1 LGHNA and CDR2 YNFKEQ. The CDR3 sequence: CASSQGFQGVGQETQYF. The CDR3 DNA follows: TGTGCCAGCAGCCAAGGATTTCAGGGAGTGGGTCAAGAGACCCAGTACTTC.

This clonotype showed up just a few times. CDR3 in amino acids: CASSSALRGTYEQYF. CDR3 in DNA: TGTGCCAGCAGCTCAGCCCTCAGGGGGACCTACGAGCAGTACTTC. The chain joins TRBV13 to TRBJ2-7; TRBD1 aligns across 7 bases. V lost 4 bases, J lost 2 bases, and 8 bases stayed unmatched. The CDR3 contains 15 residues. The germline gives CDR1 PRHDT, CDR2 FYEKMQ (reference sequence).

The chain joins TRBV2 to TRBJ1-4; D gene unclear. Trimming shortened V by 6 bases and J by 4 bases, and 12 bases separated the two germline ends. CDR3 length equals 14 residues. Germline-derived CDR1 and CDR2 are SNHLY and FYNNEI. CDR3 DNA: TGTGCCAGCAGGGAATTACGGGGTAATGAAAAACTGTTTTTT. This codes for CASRELRGNEKLFF.

This clonotype turned up a few times. The J gene is TRBJ2-3, the V gene TRBV5-1, with TRBD2 matching 7 bases. The CDR3 consists of 15 residues. CDR1 is SGHRS, CDR2 YFSETQ, per germline. The ends lost 0 bases at V and 4 bases at J; junction bases unmatched: 5. CDR3 region: CASSLAGLVPDTQYF. CDR3 nucleotides: TGCGCCAGCAGCTTGGCCGGACTAGTCCCAGATACGCAGTATTTT.

This clonotype has only a few counts. This chain connects TRBV5-1 to TRBJ1-1; D not certain. The CDR3 covers 14 residues. Germline V gene lookup returns CDR1 SGHRS and CDR2 YFSETQ. With 5 bases removed from V and 3 bases from J, the gap between germline ends came to 14 bases. This chain's CDR3 is CASRNKPWYTEAFF. In nucleotides, the CDR3 is TGCGCCAGCAGAAATAAACCCTGGTACACTGAAGCTTTCTTT.

The chain is built from TRBV20-1 and TRBJ2-1, with TRBD2 matching over 7 bases. The germline gives CDR1 DFQATT, CDR2 SNEGSKA (reference sequence). V was pared by 1 base and J by 3 bases, with 3 bases of the junction left unmatched. This CDR3 comprises 14 residues. The DNA of the CDR3 is TGCAGTGCTAGAGTCGGGGGGTTCTACAATGAGCAGTTCTTC. Translation gives CSARVGGFYNEQFF.